This T cell receptor (beta chain) originates from a study of cytomegalovirus exposure and HLA in healthy donors. Broader study findings: Earlier analysis looked at TCR beta V segments, and most were productive about 90% or about 30% of the time. The classifier reportedly diagnosed cytomegalovirus status with high specificity and sensitivity. A missense variant in DCLRE1C was later tied to TCR beta V- and J-gene trimming. Sequencing artifact likely explains a cluster of highly shared sequence variants.

The PCR had 60 Vbeta and 13 Jbeta primers. Assay: immunoSEQ multiplex PCR; the TCRdb copy retains only in-frame clones and omits some. The data show roughly 100,000 clones, over 65% seen once. V lost 0 bases to trimming and J lost 4 bases; unmatched junction nucleotides: 3. The CDR3 contains 14 residues. Germline assignment: CDR1 SGDLS and CDR2 YYNGEE. Comments on this clone: Antigen specificity is unknown.

V gene TRBV9 combines with J gene TRBJ1-2, with 7 bases fitting TRBD1. The clonotype was recovered from a man in his forties in good health and CMV-seropositive. Specimen: PBMCs. CDR3 DNA: TGTGCCAGCAGCGTAGATGCAGGGGGCTATGGCTACACCTTC. Protein sequence: CASSVDAGGYGYTF.